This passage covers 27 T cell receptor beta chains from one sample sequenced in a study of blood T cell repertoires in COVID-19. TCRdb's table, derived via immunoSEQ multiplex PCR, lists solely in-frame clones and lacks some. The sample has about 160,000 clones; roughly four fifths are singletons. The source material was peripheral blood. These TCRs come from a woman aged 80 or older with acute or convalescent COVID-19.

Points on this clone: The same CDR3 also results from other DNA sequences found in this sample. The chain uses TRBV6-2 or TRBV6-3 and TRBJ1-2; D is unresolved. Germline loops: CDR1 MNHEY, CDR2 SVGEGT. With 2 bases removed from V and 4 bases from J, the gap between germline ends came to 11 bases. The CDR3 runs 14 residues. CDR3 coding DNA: TGTGCCAGCAGTTACCGGACCGGGATCTATGGCTACACCTTC. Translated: CASSYRTGIYGYTF.

The CDR3 is CASSIVEGTYGYTF. Here the CDR3 DNA reads TGTGCCAGTAGTATAGTCGAGGGTACCTATGGCTACACCTTC. The gene calls are TRBV19 and TRBJ1-2; D remains unclear. Trimming removed 1 base from V and 4 bases from J, with 10 bases in between. This CDR3 contains 14 residues. The germline gives CDR1 LNHDA, CDR2 SQIVND (reference sequence).

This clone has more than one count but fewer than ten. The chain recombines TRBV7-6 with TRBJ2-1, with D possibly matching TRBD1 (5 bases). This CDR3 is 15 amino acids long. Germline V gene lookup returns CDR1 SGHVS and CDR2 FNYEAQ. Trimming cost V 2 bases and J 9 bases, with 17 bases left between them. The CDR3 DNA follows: TGTGCCAGCAGCTTAAGGCCCCAGGGCGATGGTGAGCAGTTCTTC. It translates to CASSLRPQGDGEQFF.

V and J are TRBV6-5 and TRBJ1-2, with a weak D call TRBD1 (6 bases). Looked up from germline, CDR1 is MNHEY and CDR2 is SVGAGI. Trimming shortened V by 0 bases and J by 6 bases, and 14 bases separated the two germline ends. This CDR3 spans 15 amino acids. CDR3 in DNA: TGTGCCAGCAGTTACTCGAAACAGGGTGGGGATGGCTACACCTTC. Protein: CASSYSKQGGDGYTF.

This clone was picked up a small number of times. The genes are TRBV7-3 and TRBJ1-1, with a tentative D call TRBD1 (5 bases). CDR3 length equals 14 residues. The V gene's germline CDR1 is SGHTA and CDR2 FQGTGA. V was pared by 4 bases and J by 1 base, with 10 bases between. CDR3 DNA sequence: TGTGCCAGCAGCTCCACGGGGGGGAACACTGAAGCTTTCTTT. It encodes CASSSTGGNTEAFF.

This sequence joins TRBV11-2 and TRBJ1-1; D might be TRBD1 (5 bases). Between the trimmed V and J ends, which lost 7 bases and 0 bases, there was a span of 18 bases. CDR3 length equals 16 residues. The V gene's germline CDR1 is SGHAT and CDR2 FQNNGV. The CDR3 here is CASTKGAERMNTEAFF. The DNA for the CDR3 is TGTGCCAGCACCAAAGGGGCAGAACGGATGAACACTGAAGCTTTCTTT.

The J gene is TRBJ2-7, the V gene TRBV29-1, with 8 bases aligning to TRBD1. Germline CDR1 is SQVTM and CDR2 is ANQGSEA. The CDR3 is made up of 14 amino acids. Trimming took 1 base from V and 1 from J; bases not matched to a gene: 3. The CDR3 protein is CSVEVQGASYEQYF. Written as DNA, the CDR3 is TGCAGCGTTGAAGTCCAGGGGGCATCCTACGAGCAGTACTTC.

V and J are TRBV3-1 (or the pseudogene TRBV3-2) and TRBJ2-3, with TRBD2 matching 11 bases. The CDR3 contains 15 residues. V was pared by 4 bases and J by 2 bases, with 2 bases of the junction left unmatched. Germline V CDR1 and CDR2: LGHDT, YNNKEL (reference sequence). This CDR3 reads CASSRTSGLTDTQYF. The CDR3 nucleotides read TGTGCCAGCAGCCGGACTAGCGGGCTCACAGATACGCAGTATTTT.

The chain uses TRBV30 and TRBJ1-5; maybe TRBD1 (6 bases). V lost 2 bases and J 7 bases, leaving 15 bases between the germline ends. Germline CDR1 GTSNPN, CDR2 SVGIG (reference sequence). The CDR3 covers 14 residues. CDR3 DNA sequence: TGTGCCTGGAGTTCGGGGGGCAGGGAACAGCCCCAGCATTTT. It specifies CAWSSGGREQPQHF.

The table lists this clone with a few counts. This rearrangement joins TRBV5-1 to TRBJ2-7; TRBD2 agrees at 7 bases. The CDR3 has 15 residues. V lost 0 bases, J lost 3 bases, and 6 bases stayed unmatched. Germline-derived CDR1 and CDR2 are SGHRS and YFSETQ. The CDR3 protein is CASSLERIAGYEQYF. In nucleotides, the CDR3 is TGCGCCAGCAGCTTGGAAAGGATAGCGGGCTACGAGCAGTACTTC.

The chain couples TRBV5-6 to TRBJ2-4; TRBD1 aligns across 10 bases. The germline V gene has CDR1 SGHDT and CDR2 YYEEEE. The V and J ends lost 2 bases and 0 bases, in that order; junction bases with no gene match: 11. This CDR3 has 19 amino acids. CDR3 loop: CASSFARTGGILAKNIQYF. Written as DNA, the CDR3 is TGTGCCAGCAGCTTCGCCAGGACAGGGGGAATTTTAGCCAAAAACATTCAGTACTTC.

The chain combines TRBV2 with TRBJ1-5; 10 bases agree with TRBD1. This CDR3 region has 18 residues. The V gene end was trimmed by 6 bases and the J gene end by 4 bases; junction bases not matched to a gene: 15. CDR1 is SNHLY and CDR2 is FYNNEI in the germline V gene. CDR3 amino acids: CASSPSGGTGVINQPQHF. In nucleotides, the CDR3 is TGTGCCAGCAGCCCCTCGGGCGGGACAGGGGTAATTAATCAGCCCCAGCATTTT.

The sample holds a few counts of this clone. CDR3 in DNA: TGTGCCAGCAGTGCAAGACTAGCGGGACCCTACAATGAGCAGTTCTTC. It specifies CASSARLAGPYNEQFF. The rearrangement links TRBV6-2 or TRBV6-3 to TRBJ2-1; 11 bases map to TRBD2. The V gene end was trimmed by 5 bases and the J gene end by 2 bases; junction bases not matched to a gene: 5. The CDR3 is 16 residues long. Germline V lookup: CDR1 MNHEY, CDR2 SVGEGT.

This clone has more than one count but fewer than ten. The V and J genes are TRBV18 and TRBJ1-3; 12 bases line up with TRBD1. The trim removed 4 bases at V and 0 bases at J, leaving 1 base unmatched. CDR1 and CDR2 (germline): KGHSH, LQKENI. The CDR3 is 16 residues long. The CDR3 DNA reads TGTGCCAGCTCACAGGGACAGGGGGCCTCTGGAAACACCATATATTTT. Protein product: CASSQGQGASGNTIYF.

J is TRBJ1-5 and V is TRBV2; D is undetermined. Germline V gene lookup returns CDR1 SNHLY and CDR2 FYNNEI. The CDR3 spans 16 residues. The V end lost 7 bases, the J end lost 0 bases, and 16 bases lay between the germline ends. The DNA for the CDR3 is TGTGCCAGCATGCGCGATCGAGGACTTAGCAATCAGCCCCAGCATTTT. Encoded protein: CASMRDRGLSNQPQHF.

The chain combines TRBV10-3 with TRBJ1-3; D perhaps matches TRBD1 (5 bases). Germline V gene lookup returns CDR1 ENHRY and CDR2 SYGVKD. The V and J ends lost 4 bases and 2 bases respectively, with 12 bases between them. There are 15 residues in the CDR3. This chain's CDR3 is CAISVGTGAGNTIYF. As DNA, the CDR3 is TGTGCCATCAGTGTAGGGACTGGAGCTGGAAACACCATATATTTT.

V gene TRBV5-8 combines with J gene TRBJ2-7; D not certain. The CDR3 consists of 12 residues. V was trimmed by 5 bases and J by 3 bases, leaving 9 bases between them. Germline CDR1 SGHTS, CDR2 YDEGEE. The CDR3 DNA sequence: TGTGCCAGCAGGACAATAAACTACGAGCAGTACTTC. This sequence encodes CASRTINYEQYF.

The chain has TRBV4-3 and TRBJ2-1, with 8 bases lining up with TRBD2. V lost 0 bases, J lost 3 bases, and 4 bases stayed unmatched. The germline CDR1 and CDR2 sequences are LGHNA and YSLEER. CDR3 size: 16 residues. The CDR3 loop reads CASSQDWRGDYNEQFF. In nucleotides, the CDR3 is TGCGCCAGCAGCCAAGACTGGCGGGGGGACTACAATGAGCAGTTCTTC.

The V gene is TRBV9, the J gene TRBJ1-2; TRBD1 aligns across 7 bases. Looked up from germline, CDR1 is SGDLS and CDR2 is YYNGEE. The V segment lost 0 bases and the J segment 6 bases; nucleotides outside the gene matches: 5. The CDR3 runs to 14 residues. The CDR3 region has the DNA TGTGCCAGCAGCGTAGCTGACAGGGCAAATGGCTACACCTTC. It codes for CASSVADRANGYTF.

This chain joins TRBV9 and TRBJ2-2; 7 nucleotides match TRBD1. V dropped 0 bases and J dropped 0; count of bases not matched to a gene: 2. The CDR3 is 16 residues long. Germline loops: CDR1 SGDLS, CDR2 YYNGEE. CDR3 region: CASSVGTGANTGELFF. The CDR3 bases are TGTGCCAGCAGCGTAGGGACAGGCGCGAACACCGGGGAGCTGTTTTTT.

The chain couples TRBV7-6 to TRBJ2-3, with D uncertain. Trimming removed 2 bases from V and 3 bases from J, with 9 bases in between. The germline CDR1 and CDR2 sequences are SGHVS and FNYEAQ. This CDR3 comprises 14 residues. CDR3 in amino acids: CASSLRSNTDTQYF. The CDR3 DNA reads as TGTGCCAGCAGCTTAAGGAGTAATACAGATACGCAGTATTTT.

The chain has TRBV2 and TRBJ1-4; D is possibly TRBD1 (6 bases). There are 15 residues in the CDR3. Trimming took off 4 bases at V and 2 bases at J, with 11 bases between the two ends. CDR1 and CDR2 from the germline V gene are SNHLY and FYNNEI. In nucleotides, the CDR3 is TGTGCCAGCAGTGCACAGGGTGGGACTAATGAAAAACTGTTTTTT. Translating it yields CASSAQGGTNEKLFF.

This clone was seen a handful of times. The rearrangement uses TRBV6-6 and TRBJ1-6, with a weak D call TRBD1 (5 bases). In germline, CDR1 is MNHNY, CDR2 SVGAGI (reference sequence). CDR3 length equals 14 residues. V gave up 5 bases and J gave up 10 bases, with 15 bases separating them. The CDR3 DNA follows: TGTGCCAGCAGTATAGACAGTGCAAGATCACCCCTCCACTTT. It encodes CASSIDSARSPLHF.

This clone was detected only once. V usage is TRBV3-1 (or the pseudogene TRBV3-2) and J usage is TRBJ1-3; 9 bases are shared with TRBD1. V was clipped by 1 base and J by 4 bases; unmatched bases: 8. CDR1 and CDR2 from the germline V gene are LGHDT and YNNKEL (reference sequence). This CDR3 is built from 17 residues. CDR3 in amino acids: CASSQGTGEKPGNTIYF. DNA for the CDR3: TGTGCCAGCAGCCAAGGGACAGGGGAAAAACCCGGAAACACCATATATTTT.

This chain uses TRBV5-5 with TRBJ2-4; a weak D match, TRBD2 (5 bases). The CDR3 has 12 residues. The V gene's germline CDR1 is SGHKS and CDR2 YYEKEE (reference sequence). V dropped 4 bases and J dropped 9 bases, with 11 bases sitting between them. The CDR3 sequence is CASSVDFGIQYF. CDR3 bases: TGTGCCAGCAGCGTGGACTTCGGCATTCAGTACTTC.

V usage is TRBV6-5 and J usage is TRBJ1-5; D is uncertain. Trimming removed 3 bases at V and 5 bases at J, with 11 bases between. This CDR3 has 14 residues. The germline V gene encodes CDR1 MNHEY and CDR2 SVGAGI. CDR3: CASSYRSEYQPQHF. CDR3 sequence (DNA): TGTGCCAGCAGTTATAGGTCGGAGTATCAGCCCCAGCATTTT.

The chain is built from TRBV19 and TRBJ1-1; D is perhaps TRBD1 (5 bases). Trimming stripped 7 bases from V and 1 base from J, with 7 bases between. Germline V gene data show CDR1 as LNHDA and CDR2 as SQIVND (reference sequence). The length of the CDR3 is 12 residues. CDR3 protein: CASTQGNTEAFF. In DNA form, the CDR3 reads TGTGCCAGTACCCAGGGGAACACTGAAGCTTTCTTT.